These 20 T cell receptor beta chains were sequenced from one sample in a study of blood T cell repertoires in COVID-19. This table comes from immunoSEQ multiplex PCR, and its TCRdb copy is limited to in-frame clones, with some not included. The profile shows under 200,000 clones, less than 90% of them singletons. What was sequenced was peripheral blood. Receptor source: a young man with active or convalescent COVID-19.

The chain recombines TRBV6-6 with TRBJ2-3, with 7 nucleotides matching TRBD2. Losses at the gene ends were 10 bases for V and 4 bases for J; bases not matched to a gene: 8. CDR3 length: 13 amino acids. The germline gives CDR1 MNHNY, CDR2 SVGAGI (reference sequence). The CDR3 coding sequence is TGTGCCACCAAACGGGGGGAGGCAGATACGCAGTATTTT. Amino acid sequence: CATKRGEADTQYF.

CDR3 sequence (DNA): TGTGCCAGCAGCTTTCAGCCAGGGCGGCAAGAGACCCAGTACTTC. As protein: CASSFQPGRQETQYF. The rearrangement joins TRBV7-3 to TRBJ2-5, with TRBD1 as a possible D gene (5 bases). The CDR3 length is 15 residues. The V end was cut by 3 bases, the J end by 2 bases, with 13 bases between. From germline, CDR1 is SGHTA and CDR2 FQGTGA.

The chain has TRBV29-1 and TRBJ1-2, with TRBD1 matching over 11 bases. This CDR3 has 13 amino acids. In germline, CDR1 is SQVTM, CDR2 ANQGSEA. Unmatched junction bases numbered 8, after V lost 6 bases and J lost 8 bases. This chain's CDR3 is CSVLGQGAKGYTF. The CDR3 DNA follows: TGCAGCGTCTTAGGACAGGGGGCGAAAGGCTACACCTTC.

CDR3: CASRDTGQVRPQHF. The CDR3 DNA reads TGTGCCAGCAGGGATACAGGCCAGGTCCGGCCCCAGCATTTT. The chain employs TRBV2 and TRBJ1-5, with a possible D match to TRBD1 (5 bases). CDR3 length equals 14 residues. Germline CDR1 SNHLY, CDR2 FYNNEI. V gave up 6 bases and J gave up 9 bases, with 18 bases separating them.

The genes are TRBV19 and TRBJ1-6; the match to TRBD1 covers 8 bases. The germline V gene encodes CDR1 LNHDA and CDR2 SQIVND (reference sequence). The length of the CDR3 is 15 residues. The ends lost 3 bases at V and 7 bases at J; junction bases unmatched: 5. The CDR3 protein is CASSITGQANSPLHF. The DNA for the CDR3 is TGTGCCAGTAGTATCACGGGACAGGCAAATTCACCCCTCCACTTT.

This clone was picked up one time. The J gene is TRBJ2-1, the V gene TRBV27; 12 nucleotides agree with TRBD2. The CDR3 runs 14 residues. V dropped 8 bases and J dropped 4; count of bases not matched to a gene: 3. CDR1 and CDR2 from the germline V gene are MNHEY and SMNVEV (reference sequence). As DNA, the CDR3 is TGTGCCAGCCGGACTAGCGGGACTTACAATGAGCAGTTCTTC. Translated, it gives CASRTSGTYNEQFF.

The genes are TRBV3-1 (or the pseudogene TRBV3-2) and TRBJ1-1, with D perhaps matching TRBD1 (5 bases). Per the germline V gene, CDR1 is LGHDT and CDR2 is YNNKEL (reference sequence). The CDR3 runs 14 residues. Trimming took off 8 bases at V and 1 base at J, with 14 bases between the two ends. CDR3 DNA: TGTGCCAGCTCGTCCTGGACACGGAACACTGAAGCTTTCTTT. Its translation is CASSSWTRNTEAFF.

J is TRBJ2-1 and V is TRBV6-5; 7 bases align to TRBD2. This CDR3 contains 15 residues. CDR1 and CDR2 from the germline V gene are MNHEY and SVGAGI. Trimming cost V 7 bases and J 4 bases; bases outside gene matches: 10. The CDR3 coding sequence is TGTGCCAGCAAGTCCGGGACTACCAGATACAATGAGCAGTTCTTC. Amino acid sequence: CASKSGTTRYNEQFF.

Worth noting for this clone: One end of the junction does not line up with germline, which may come from a read error. This chain links TRBV18 with TRBJ2-7, with D unresolved. This CDR3 region has 14 residues. Per the germline V gene, CDR1 is KGHSH and CDR2 is LQKENI. Here the CDR3 reads CASSPPSATGWLDF. The CDR3 DNA reads as TGTGCCAGCTCACCACCGAGCGCAACCGGCTGGCTGGACTTC. Filled out from reference TRBV18 and TRBJ2-7, the complete variable domain reads NAGVMQNPRHLVRRRGQEARLRCSPMKGHSHVYWYRQLPEEGLKFMVYLQKENIIDESGMPKERFSAEFPKEGPSILRIQQVVRGDSAAYFCASSPPSATGWLDFGPGTRLTVT.

V usage is TRBV19 and J usage is TRBJ2-1; 10 bases align to TRBD1. CDR1 is LNHDA, CDR2 SQIVND, per germline (reference sequence). There are 15 residues in the CDR3. Germline trimming cut 6 bases from V and 10 bases from J; bases unmatched to any gene: 12. DNA for the CDR3: TGTGCCAGTAGGCAGAGCCTCGGACAGGGGGACGAGCAGTTCTTC. This translates into CASRQSLGQGDEQFF.

For the CDR3, the DNA is TGTGCCAGCAGCTTGTTCGGGGGGGAGACCCAGTACTTC. This translates into CASSLFGGETQYF. V usage is TRBV5-4 and J usage is TRBJ2-5; 7 positions agree with TRBD2. The CDR3 has 13 residues. Germline trimming cut 1 base from V and 5 bases from J; bases unmatched to any gene: 2. Germline V gene lookup returns CDR1 SGHNT and CDR2 YYREEE (reference sequence).

This clone was recorded once. V usage is TRBV2 and J usage is TRBJ1-2, with 8 bases fitting TRBD1. The CDR3 length is 14 residues. V dropped 4 bases and J dropped 7; count of bases not matched to a gene: 8. Germline V CDR1 and CDR2: SNHLY, FYNNEI. The DNA of the CDR3 is TGTGCCAGCAGTGTTCAGGGGGCGCGCGGTGGCTACACCTTC. It codes for CASSVQGARGGYTF.

DNA of the CDR3: TGTGCCAGCAGCTTCGACAGGGGGGGAGATACGCAGTATTTT. This translates into CASSFDRGGDTQYF. The J gene is TRBJ2-3, the V gene TRBV7-2, with TRBD1 identical over 9 bases. Trimming removed 3 bases from V and 5 bases from J; junction bases left unmatched: 3. This CDR3 has 14 amino acids. Germline V gene lookup returns CDR1 SGHTA and CDR2 FQGNSA. The variable domain in full, with the rest retrieved from reference TRBV7-2 and TRBJ2-3, is GAGVSQSPSNKVTEKGKDVELRCDPISGHTALYWYRQSLGQGLEFLIYFQGNSAPDKSGLPSDRFSAERTGGSVSTLTIQRTQQEDSAVYLCASSFDRGGDTQYFGPGTRLTVL.

The genes are TRBV28 and TRBJ2-3; TRBD2 matches 11 bases. The CDR3 has 16 amino acids. Germline assignment: CDR1 MDHEN and CDR2 SYDVKM. The trim removed 7 bases at V and 4 bases at J, leaving 10 bases unmatched. CDR3 region: CASIRLAGGYSDTQYF. In DNA form, the CDR3 reads TGTGCCAGCATTCGTCTAGCGGGAGGTTACTCAGATACGCAGTATTTT. Combining the CDR3 with reference TRBV28 and TRBJ2-3 gives the whole variable domain DVKVTQSSRYLVKRTGEKVFLECVQDMDHENMFWYRQDPGLGLRLIYFSYDVKMKEKGDIPEGYSVSREKKERFSLILESASTNQTSMYLCASIRLAGGYSDTQYFGPGTRLTVL.

The gene calls are TRBV7-2 and TRBJ2-6, with D perhaps matching TRBD1 (6 bases). The V and J ends lost 3 bases and 10 bases respectively, with 13 bases between them. The CDR3 loop spans 14 amino acids. Germline V CDR1 and CDR2: SGHTA, FQGNSA. CDR3 loop: CASSLGTNTNVLTF. Written as DNA, the CDR3 is TGTGCCAGCAGCTTGGGGACAAATACGAACGTCCTGACTTTC.

This chain connects TRBV7-6 to TRBJ1-6; 9 nucleotides align to TRBD1. This CDR3 has 14 amino acids. Germline-derived CDR1 and CDR2 are SGHVS and FNYEAQ. The J segment lost 9 bases and the V segment lost 0 bases, leaving 0 bases of the junction unmatched. The DNA of the CDR3 is TGTGCCAGCAGCTTAGCACAGGGGGCTTCACCCCTCCACTTT. Amino acids: CASSLAQGASPLHF.

V and J are TRBV4-1 and TRBJ2-5; 9 bases align to TRBD1. This CDR3 spans 14 amino acids. With V trimmed by 4 bases and J by 5 bases, 5 bases remained unmatched. Germline V gene data show CDR1 as MGHRA and CDR2 as YSYEKL. CDR3 nucleotide sequence: TGCGCCAGCAGCCGAGGGACAGGGAGGGAGACCCAGTACTTC. Translating it yields CASSRGTGRETQYF.

The chain employs TRBV19 and TRBJ1-5; perhaps TRBD1 as D (5 bases). The V gene's germline CDR1 is LNHDA and CDR2 SQIVND (reference sequence). V was trimmed by 6 bases and J by 4 bases, leaving 19 bases between them. The CDR3 length is 16 residues. The CDR3: CASSPHGGTLNQPQHF. The DNA for the CDR3 is TGTGCCAGTAGCCCCCACGGAGGGACGTTAAATCAGCCCCAGCATTTT.

J is TRBJ2-6 and V is TRBV19, with a possible D match to TRBD1 (5 bases). Germline values: CDR1 LNHDA, CDR2 SQIVND (reference sequence). The V end lost 4 bases, the J end lost 0 bases, and 13 bases lay between the germline ends. This CDR3 region has 17 residues. CDR3 region: CASSTTADRSGANVLTF. In nucleotides, the CDR3 is TGTGCCAGTAGTACGACAGCAGACCGCTCTGGGGCCAACGTCCTGACTTTC.

This chain joins TRBV6-4 and TRBJ2-3; 11 nucleotides align to TRBD2. Germline V gene lookup returns CDR1 MRHNA and CDR2 SNTAGT. This CDR3 has 16 residues. With 6 bases clipped from V and 4 bases from J, the junction kept 9 bases outside the gene matches. For the CDR3, the DNA is TGTGCCAGCAGCCGAGACGGGACTAGCGGTCCAGATACGCAGTATTTT. It specifies CASSRDGTSGPDTQYF.